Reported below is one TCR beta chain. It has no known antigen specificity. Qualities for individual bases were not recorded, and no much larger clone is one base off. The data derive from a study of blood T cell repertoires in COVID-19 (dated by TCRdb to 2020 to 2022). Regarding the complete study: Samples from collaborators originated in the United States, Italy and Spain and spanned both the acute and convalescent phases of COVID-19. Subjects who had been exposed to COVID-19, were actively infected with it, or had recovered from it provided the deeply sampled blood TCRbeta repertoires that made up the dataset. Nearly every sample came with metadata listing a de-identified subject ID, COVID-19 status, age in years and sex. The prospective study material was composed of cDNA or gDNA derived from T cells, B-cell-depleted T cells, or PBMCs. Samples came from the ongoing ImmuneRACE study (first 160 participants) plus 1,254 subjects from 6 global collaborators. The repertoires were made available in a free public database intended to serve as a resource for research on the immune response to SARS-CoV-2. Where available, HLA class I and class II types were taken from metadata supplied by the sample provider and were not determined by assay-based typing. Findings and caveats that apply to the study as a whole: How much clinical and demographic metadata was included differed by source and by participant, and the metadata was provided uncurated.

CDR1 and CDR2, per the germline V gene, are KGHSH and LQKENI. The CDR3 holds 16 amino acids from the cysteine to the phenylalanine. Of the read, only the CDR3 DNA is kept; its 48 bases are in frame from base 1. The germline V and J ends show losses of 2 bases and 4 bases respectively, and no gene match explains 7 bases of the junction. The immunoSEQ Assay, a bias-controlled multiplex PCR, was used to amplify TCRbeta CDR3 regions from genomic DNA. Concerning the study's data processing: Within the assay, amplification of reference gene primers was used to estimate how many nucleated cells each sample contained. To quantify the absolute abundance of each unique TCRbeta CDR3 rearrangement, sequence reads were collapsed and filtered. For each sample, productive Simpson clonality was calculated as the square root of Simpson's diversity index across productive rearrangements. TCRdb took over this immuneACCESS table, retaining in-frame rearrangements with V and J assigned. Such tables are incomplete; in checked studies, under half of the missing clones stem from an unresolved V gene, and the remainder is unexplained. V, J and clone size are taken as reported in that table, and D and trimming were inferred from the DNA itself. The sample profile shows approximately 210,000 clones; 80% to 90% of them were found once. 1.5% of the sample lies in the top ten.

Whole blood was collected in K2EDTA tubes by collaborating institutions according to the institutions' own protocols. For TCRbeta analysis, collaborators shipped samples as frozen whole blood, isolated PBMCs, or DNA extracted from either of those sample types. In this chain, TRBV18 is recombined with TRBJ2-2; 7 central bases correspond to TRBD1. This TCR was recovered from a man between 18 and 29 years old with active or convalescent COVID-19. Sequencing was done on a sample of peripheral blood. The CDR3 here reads CASSPKRGQGTGELFF. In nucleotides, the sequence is TGTGCCAGCTCACCAAAGAGGGGGCAGGGCACCGGGGAGCTGTTTTTT.